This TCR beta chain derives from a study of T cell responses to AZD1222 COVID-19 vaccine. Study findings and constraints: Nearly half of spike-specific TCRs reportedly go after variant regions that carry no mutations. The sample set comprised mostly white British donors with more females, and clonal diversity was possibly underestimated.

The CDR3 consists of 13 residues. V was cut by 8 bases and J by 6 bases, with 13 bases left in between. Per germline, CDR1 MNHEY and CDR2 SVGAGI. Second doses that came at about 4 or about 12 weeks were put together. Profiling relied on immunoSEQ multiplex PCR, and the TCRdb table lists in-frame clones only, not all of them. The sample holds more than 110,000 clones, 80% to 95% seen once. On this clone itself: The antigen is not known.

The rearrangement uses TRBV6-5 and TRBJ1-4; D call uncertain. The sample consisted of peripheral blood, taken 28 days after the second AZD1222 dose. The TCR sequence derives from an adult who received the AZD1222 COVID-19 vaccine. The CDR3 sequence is CASRWGSDEKLFF. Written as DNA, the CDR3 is TGTGCCAGCCGCTGGGGATCGGATGAAAAACTGTTTTTT.